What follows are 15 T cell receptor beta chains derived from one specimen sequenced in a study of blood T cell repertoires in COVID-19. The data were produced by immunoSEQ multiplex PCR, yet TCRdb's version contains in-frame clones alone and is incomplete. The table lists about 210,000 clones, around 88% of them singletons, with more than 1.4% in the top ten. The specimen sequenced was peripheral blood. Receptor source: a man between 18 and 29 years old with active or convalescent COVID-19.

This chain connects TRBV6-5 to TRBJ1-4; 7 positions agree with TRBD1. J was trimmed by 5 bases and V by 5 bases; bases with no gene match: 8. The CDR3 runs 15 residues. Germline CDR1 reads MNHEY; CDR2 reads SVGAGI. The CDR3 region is CASSHLDRVNEKLFF. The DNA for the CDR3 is TGTGCCAGCAGTCATCTCGACAGGGTCAATGAAAAACTGTTTTTT.

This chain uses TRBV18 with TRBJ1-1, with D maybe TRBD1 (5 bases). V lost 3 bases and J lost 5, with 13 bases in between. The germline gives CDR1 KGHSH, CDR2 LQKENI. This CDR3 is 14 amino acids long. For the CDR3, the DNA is TGTGCCAGCTCACCTAGGACATCCCTAACTGAAGCTTTCTTT. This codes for CASSPRTSLTEAFF.

The CDR3 nucleotides read TGCGCCAGCAGCCGGGACAGGGATCAGCCCCAGCATTTT. Its protein is CASSRDRDQPQHF. The V call is TRBV5-1, the J call TRBJ1-5; 9 nucleotides align to TRBD1. This CDR3 region has 13 residues. Germline V lookup: CDR1 SGHRS, CDR2 YFSETQ. Trimming took 4 bases from V and 5 from J; bases not matched to a gene: 1. Drawing the rest from reference TRBV5-1 and TRBJ1-5, the complete variable domain is KAGVTQTPRYLIKTRGQQVTLSCSPISGHRSVSWYQQTPGQGLQFLFEYFSETQRNKGNFPGRFSGRQFSNSRSEMNVSTLELGDSALYLCASSRDRDQPQHFGDGTRLSIL.

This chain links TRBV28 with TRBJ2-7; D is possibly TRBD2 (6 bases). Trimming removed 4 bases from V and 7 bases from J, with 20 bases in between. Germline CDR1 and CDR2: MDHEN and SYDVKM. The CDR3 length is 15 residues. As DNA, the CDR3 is TGTGCCAGCAGTTCTCCCGAGGGAGGTCGCAGGGAGCAGTACTTC. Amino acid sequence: CASSSPEGGRREQYF.

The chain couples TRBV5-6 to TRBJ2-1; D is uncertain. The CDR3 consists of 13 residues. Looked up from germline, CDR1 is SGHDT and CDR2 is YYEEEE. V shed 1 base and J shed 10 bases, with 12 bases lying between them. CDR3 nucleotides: TGTGCCAGCAGCTTGAACCCCCACGGGGAGCAGTTCTTC. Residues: CASSLNPHGEQFF.

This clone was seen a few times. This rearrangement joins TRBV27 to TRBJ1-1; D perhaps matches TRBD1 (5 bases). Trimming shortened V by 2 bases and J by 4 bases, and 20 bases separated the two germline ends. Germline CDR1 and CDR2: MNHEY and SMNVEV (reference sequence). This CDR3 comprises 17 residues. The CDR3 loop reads CASSLNGPRGGLTEAFF. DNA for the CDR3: TGTGCCAGCAGTTTAAATGGGCCTAGGGGAGGGCTCACTGAAGCTTTCTTT.

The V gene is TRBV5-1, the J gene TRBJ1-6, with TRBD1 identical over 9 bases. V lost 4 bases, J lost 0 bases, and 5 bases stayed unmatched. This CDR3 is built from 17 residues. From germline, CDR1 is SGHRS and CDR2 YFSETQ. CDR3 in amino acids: CASSPGQGHSYNSPLHF. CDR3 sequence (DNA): TGCGCCAGCAGCCCAGGACAGGGGCACTCCTATAATTCACCCCTCCACTTT.

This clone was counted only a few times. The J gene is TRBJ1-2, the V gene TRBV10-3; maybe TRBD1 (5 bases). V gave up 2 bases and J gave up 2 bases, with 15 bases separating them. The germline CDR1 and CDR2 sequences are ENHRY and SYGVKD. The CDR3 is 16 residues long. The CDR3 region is CAISELTGPANYGYTF. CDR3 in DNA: TGTGCCATCAGTGAGCTCACAGGACCCGCAAACTATGGCTACACCTTC.

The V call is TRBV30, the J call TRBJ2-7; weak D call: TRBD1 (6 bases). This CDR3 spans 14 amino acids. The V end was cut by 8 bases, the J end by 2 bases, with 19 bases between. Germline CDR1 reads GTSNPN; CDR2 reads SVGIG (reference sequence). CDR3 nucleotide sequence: TGTGCCATTGGGGGCCGAATGGAGGCCTACGAGCAGTACTTC. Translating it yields CAIGGRMEAYEQYF.

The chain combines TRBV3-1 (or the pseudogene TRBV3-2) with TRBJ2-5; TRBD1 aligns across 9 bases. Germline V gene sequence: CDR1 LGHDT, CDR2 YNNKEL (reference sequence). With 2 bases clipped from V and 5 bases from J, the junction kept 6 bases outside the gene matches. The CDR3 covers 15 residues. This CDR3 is CASSQLQGAGETQYF. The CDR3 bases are TGTGCCAGCAGCCAATTACAGGGGGCTGGGGAGACCCAGTACTTC.

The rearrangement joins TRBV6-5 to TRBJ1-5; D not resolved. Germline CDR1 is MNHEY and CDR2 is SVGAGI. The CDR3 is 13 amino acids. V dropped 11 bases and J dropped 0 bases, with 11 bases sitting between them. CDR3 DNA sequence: TGTGCCGGAAGGCGGGATAGCAATCAGCCCCAGCATTTT. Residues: CAGRRDSNQPQHF.

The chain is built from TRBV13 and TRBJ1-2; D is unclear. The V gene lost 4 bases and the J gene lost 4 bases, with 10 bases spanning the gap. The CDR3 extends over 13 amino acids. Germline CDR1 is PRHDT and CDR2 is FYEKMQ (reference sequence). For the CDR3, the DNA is TGTGCCAGCAGCTCGAAGAGCGGCTATGGCTACACCTTC. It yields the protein CASSSKSGYGYTF.

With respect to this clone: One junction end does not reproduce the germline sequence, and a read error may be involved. CDR3 bases: TGCGCCAGCAGTCAAGAGCGAAAACTGTTTTTT. This encodes CASSQERKLFF. The rearrangement uses TRBV4-1 and TRBJ1-4, with unresolved D. Germline CDR1 reads MGHRA; CDR2 reads YSYEKL. The CDR3 is made up of 11 amino acids.

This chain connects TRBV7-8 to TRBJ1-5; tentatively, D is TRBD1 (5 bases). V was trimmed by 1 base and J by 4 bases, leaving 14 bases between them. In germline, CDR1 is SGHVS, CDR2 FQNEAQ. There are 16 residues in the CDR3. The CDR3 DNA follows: TGTGCCAGCAGCTTAGTAGGGGTTGGGGCAAATCAGCCCCAGCATTTT. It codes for CASSLVGVGANQPQHF.

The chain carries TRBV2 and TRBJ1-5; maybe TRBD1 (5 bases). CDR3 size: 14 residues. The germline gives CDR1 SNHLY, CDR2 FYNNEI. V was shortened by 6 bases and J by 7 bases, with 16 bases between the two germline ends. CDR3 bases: TGTGCCAGCAGCGAACCCGAATGGGGCCAGCCCCAGCATTTT. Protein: CASSEPEWGQPQHF.